This TCR beta chain was sequenced during a study of blood T cells in healthy people across ages. Study observations and caveats: TCR beta diversity per million T cells fell roughly linearly with age. Estimates of total diversity, which came from one million sequenced T cells, were considered to be underestimates. Strong correlation existed between TCR beta diversity and naive T cell percentage.

Germline-derived CDR1 and CDR2 are DFQATT and SNEGSKA (reference sequence). Deletions cut 3 bases from V and 8 bases from J, with 20 bases between. This CDR3 contains 16 residues. Notes on this clonotype: What it recognizes is unknown.

Then a second PCR, running about 6 to 11 cycles, was carried out with a sample-barcoded 5' primer and a J-beta primer mix. Every cDNA molecule bore a tag from a template-switch adaptor containing 12 random nucleotides. TCRdb processed the 5' RACE reads anew with MiXCR; each CDR3 protein has one entry. The repertoire consists of just over 800,000 distinct CDR3 sequences, with approximately 59% occurring once and the leading ten covering about 30%. The chain employs TRBV20-1 and TRBJ1-6, with a tentative D call TRBD1 (6 bases). The source of this sequence is a man aged 25 to 40 in good health. Sequenced input: blood. The CDR3 sequence is CSARHSSDSKYSPLHF. CDR3 sequence (DNA): TGCAGTGCTAGGCACTCATCGGACAGTAAATATTCACCCCTCCACTTT.